A selection of T cell receptor beta chains follows, all from one sample in a study of OX40 agonist ivuxolimab in advanced cancers. The table came from immunoSEQ multiplex PCR; TCRdb's copy has only in-frame clones and leaves some out. The repertoire holds 75,000 or so clones, with roughly four fifths as singletons. The sequenced sample was CD4+ or CD8+ T cells sorted from blood, obtained in a trial of the OX40 agonist ivuxolimab. These TCRs come from an adult with an advanced solid tumor such as melanoma, head and neck, liver or kidney cancer. Both conserved end residues are part of each CDR3. The order of the fields is J gene, D gene, clone size, V gene, CDR3 protein, CDR3 DNA. A D gene is named only where the DNA matches it firmly. The size entry is marked missing in some rows and otherwise reads once, few, many or a size class.

TRBJ1-2	TRBD1	-	TRBV27	CASSLYNSQGSFYGYTF	TGTGCCAGCAGTTTATACAATTCACAGGGGTCCTTCTATGGCTACACCTTC
TRBJ2-3	-	-	TRBV7-8	CASSLVPRGRAGTDTQYF	TGTGCCAGCAGCTTAGTCCCGCGGGGCAGGGCTGGCACAGATACGCAGTATTTT
TRBJ2-2	TRBD2	-	TRBV19	CASSIEPPGLAGERTGELFF	TGTGCCAGTAGTATCGAGCCCCCGGGACTAGCGGGAGAACGAACCGGGGAGCTGTTTTTT
TRBJ2-7	TRBD2	-	TRBV6-5	CASSGTSGRLEQYF	TGTGCCAGCAGTGGGACTAGCGGGAGGCTCGAGCAGTACTTC
TRBJ1-1	-	once	TRBV6-6	CASSYSDRLGTEAFF	TGTGCCAGCAGTTACTCCGACAGGTTGGGCACTGAAGCTTTCTTT
TRBJ1-1	-	-	TRBV9	CASSEREGGTNTEAFF	TGTGCCAGCAGCGAAAGAGAAGGGGGGACGAACACTGAAGCTTTCTTT
TRBJ1-1	-	-	TRBV30	CAWSLSFRQTNTEAFF	TGTGCCTGGAGTCTCTCTTTTAGACAGACTAACACTGAAGCTTTCTTT
TRBJ2-2	-	-	TRBV11-2	CASSSRFRENTGELFF	TGTGCCAGCAGCTCAAGATTTCGAGAGAACACCGGGGAGCTGTTTTTT
TRBJ2-7	-	-	TRBV4-3	CASSREAGSFYEQYF	TGCGCCAGCAGCCGGGAGGCGGGGAGCTTCTACGAGCAGTACTTC
TRBJ2-4	TRBD2	-	TRBV30	CAWSGRIAKNIQYF	TGTGCCTGGAGCGGGAGGATAGCCAAAAACATTCAGTACTTC
TRBJ2-5	-	-	TRBV6-1	CASQGVFQETQYF	TGTGCCAGCCAAGGGGTTTTCCAAGAGACCCAGTACTTC
TRBJ2-2	-	-	TRBV15	CATSRGGQLNTGELFF	TGTGCCACCAGCAGAGGGGGGCAGCTGAACACCGGGGAGCTGTTTTTT
TRBJ2-1	-	few	TRBV20-1	CSASYRHQFF	TGCAGTGCTAGCTACCGCCACCAGTTCTTC
TRBJ1-5	-	-	TRBV7-9	CASSLMHQPQHF	TGTGCCAGCAGCTTAATGCATCAGCCCCAGCATTTT
TRBJ1-1	TRBD1	-	TRBV28	CASSFWGDRVAEAFF	TGTGCCAGCAGTTTCTGGGGGGACAGGGTCGCTGAAGCTTTCTTT
TRBJ2-5	TRBD2	-	TRBV5-5	CASSLAWSGGLETQYF	TGTGCCAGCAGCTTGGCCTGGTCGGGGGGGCTCGAGACCCAGTACTTC
TRBJ2-2	-	-	TRBV7-2	CASSLDRSQGRELFF	TGTGCCAGCAGCTTAGACAGGTCTCAGGGCAGGGAGCTGTTTTTT
TRBJ2-2	-	-	TRBV5-1	CASSKFMGQGITGELFF	TGCGCCAGCAGTAAATTCATGGGGCAGGGGATTACCGGGGAGCTGTTTTTT
TRBJ2-1	TRBD2	-	TRBV11-2	CASSYLADPYNEQFF	TGTGCCAGCAGCTATCTAGCGGATCCCTACAATGAGCAGTTCTTC
TRBJ1-1	-	-	TRBV19	CASSLRESLNTEAFF	TGTGCCAGTAGTCTCCGAGAAAGTTTGAACACTGAAGCTTTCTTT
TRBJ2-4	-	-	TRBV19	CASSNPGQGAKNIQYF	TGTGCCAGTAGTAACCCGGGGCAGGGGGCCAAAAACATTCAGTACTTC
TRBJ2-1	TRBD1	-	TRBV5-4	CASSLGRDRVGNEQFF	TGTGCCAGCAGCTTGGGTAGGGACAGGGTGGGCAATGAGCAGTTCTTC
TRBJ1-1	-	-	TRBV7-8	CASSLSNRGIEAFF	TGTGCCAGCAGCCTTTCGAACCGGGGTATTGAAGCTTTCTTT
TRBJ1-1	-	-	TRBV27	CASSLQRGGKTEAFF	TGTGCCAGCAGTTTACAAAGGGGGGGAAAAACTGAAGCTTTCTTT
TRBJ2-7	-	-	TRBV11-2	CASSFTSFLGSYEQYF	TGTGCCAGCAGCTTCACTAGTTTCCTCGGTTCCTACGAGCAGTACTTC
TRBJ2-5	-	-	TRBV15	CATSRGGQSLGTQYF	TGTGCCACCAGCAGGGGGGGACAGAGCCTGGGGACCCAGTACTTC
TRBJ2-5	-	-	TRBV7-2	CASSLRAGPQETQYF	TGTGCCAGCAGCTTAAGGGCAGGACCCCAAGAGACCCAGTACTTC
TRBJ1-4	TRBD1	-	TRBV28	CASTGALNEKLFF	TGTGCCAGTACAGGGGCGCTAAATGAAAAACTGTTTTTT
TRBJ2-3	-	-	TRBV11-3	CASSLGGYTQYF	TGTGCCAGCAGCCTAGGGGGGTATACGCAGTATTTT
TRBJ2-7	-	-	TRBV4-2	CASSQVSQGSYEQYF	TGTGCCAGCAGCCAAGTTTCCCAGGGTTCCTACGAGCAGTACTTC
TRBJ2-5	-	-	TRBV5-4	CASSLIGVPGETQYF	TGTGCCAGCAGCTTGATAGGGGTCCCGGGGGAGACCCAGTACTTC
TRBJ2-1	TRBD2	-	TRBV29-1	CSVEPKSRGAYNEQFF	TGCAGCGTTGAACCTAAATCACGGGGGGCCTACAATGAGCAGTTCTTC
TRBJ1-4	TRBD1	-	TRBV28	CASSYGRGYDEKLFF	TGTGCCAGCAGTTATGGCAGGGGGTATGACGAAAAACTGTTTTTT
TRBJ2-1	-	-	TRBV14	CASSQAGEAHNEQFF	TGTGCCAGCAGCCAAGCGGGAGAAGCCCACAATGAGCAGTTCTTC
TRBJ1-6	-	-	TRBV10-3	CAIQDYNSPLHF	TGTGCCATACAAGACTATAATTCACCCCTCCACTTT
TRBJ2-3	-	few	TRBV7-8	CASSLRWDTQYF	TGTGCCAGCAGCCTCCGTTGGGATACGCAGTATTTT
TRBJ1-4	TRBD1	-	TRBV7-9	CASSLLQGVDEKLFF	TGTGCCAGCAGTTTACTCCAGGGGGTGGATGAAAAACTGTTTTTT
TRBJ2-1	-	-	TRBV18	CASSPGFKGRSYNEQFF	TGTGCCAGCTCACCAGGGTTTAAGGGACGGTCCTACAATGAGCAGTTCTTC
TRBJ2-2	TRBD1	-	TRBV5-4	CASSLGRGTGAPGELFF	TGTGCCAGCAGCTTGGGAAGGGGGACAGGTGCACCCGGGGAGCTGTTTTTT
TRBJ1-1	TRBD1	-	TRBV19	CASSILDREEQEAFF	TGTGCCAGTAGTATCTTAGACAGGGAAGAACAAGAAGCTTTCTTT
TRBJ1-1	-	few	TRBV29-1	CSTQGPEAFF	TGCAGCACTCAGGGGCCTGAAGCTTTCTTT
TRBJ2-5	TRBD1	few	TRBV18	CASSPQGAETQYF	TGTGCCAGCTCACCCCAGGGGGCGGAGACCCAGTACTTC
TRBJ1-5	-	few	TRBV12-5	CASAPGPKLPQHF	TGTGCTAGTGCCCCTGGCCCGAAGCTGCCCCAGCATTTT
TRBJ2-3	-	-	TRBV16	CASSLNYGTDTQYF	TGTGCCAGCAGCTTAAATTATGGCACAGATACGCAGTATTTT
TRBJ2-2	-	-	TRBV30	CAWSVPPSTAPGELFF	TGTGCCTGGAGTGTACCCCCCTCGACAGCTCCCGGGGAGCTGTTTTTT
TRBJ2-7	TRBD2	-	TRBV28	CASSLLTSGADNEQYF	TGTGCCAGCAGTTTATTGACTAGCGGGGCGGACAACGAGCAGTACTTC
TRBJ1-6	-	-	TRBV7-9	CASSLTGNGKVNSPLHF	TGTGCCAGCAGCTTAACAGGGAATGGAAAAGTGAATTCACCCCTCCACTTT
TRBJ1-1	-	-	TRBV28	CASSPFRGVGTEAFF	TGTGCCAGCAGTCCCTTCCGGGGGGTAGGCACTGAAGCTTTCTTT
TRBJ1-1	-	-	TRBV5-1	CASSLKIKNTEAFF	TGCGCCAGCAGCCTCAAAATAAAGAACACTGAAGCTTTCTTT
TRBJ1-5	-	-	TRBV30	CAWSKDSNQPQHF	TGTGCCTGGAGTAAGGATAGCAATCAGCCCCAGCATTTT